Below, 20 T cell receptor beta chains from the same sample are listed, as sequenced in a study of PD-1 blockade in classical Hodgkin lymphoma. Regarding time point: newly diagnosed, previously untreated cHL patient sample. The protocol was immunoSEQ multiplex PCR, while the TCRdb copy is restricted to in-frame clones and leaves out a portion. The sample consists of tens of thousands of clones, nearly 95% of them appearing once. Sequenced sample: peripheral blood mononuclear cells (PBMCs). The receptors come from a human donor with classical Hodgkin lymphoma.

The rearrangement joins TRBV11-2 to TRBJ2-2; the D call may be TRBD1 or TRBD2 (5 bases each). The V gene lost 4 bases and the J gene lost 6 bases, with 15 bases spanning the gap. The CDR3 totals 15 residues. Germline V gene data show CDR1 as SGHAT and CDR2 as FQNNGV. This CDR3 is CASSSLRGVPGELFF. Written as DNA, the CDR3 is TGTGCCAGCAGCTCTCTACGAGGGGTGCCCGGGGAGCTGTTTTTT.

The genes are TRBV2 and TRBJ1-1; no firm D call. Trimming took off 8 bases at V and 8 bases at J, with 12 bases between the two ends. CDR1 SNHLY and CDR2 FYNNEI come from the germline V gene. The CDR3 extends over 11 amino acids. The CDR3 sequence: CASYREAEAFF. The CDR3 DNA follows: TGTGCCAGCTACCGGGAGGCCGAAGCTTTCTTT.

The chain links TRBV28 to TRBJ2-3; no reliable D call. The V and J ends lost 4 bases and 3 bases respectively, with 17 bases between them. This CDR3 has 16 residues. Germline loops: CDR1 MDHEN, CDR2 SYDVKM. CDR3 protein: CASSSPTVGKTDTQYF. CDR3 DNA sequence: TGTGCCAGCAGTTCTCCGACTGTGGGGAAAACAGATACGCAGTATTTT.

The chain is built from TRBV6-4 and TRBJ1-2, with TRBD1 matching over 10 bases. V gave up 5 bases and J gave up 6 bases; unmatched junction bases: 6. The germline V gene has CDR1 MRHNA and CDR2 SNTAGT. The CDR3 is 14 residues long. CDR3 amino acids: CASSPTGGGNGYTF. CDR3 coding DNA: TGTGCCAGCAGTCCGACAGGGGGCGGGAATGGCTACACCTTC.

The chain couples TRBV6-1 to TRBJ2-1; no reliable D call. V lost 6 bases and J 6 bases, leaving 9 bases between the germline ends. Germline CDR1 reads MNHNS; CDR2 reads SASEGT. CDR3 length: 12 residues. CDR3 protein: CASSSYLNEQFF. The CDR3 nucleotides read TGTGCCAGCAGCTCCTACCTCAATGAGCAGTTCTTC.

The V and J genes are TRBV10-1 and TRBJ1-2, with D tentatively TRBD1 (5 bases). V lost 1 base and J 3 bases, leaving 15 bases between the germline ends. This CDR3 is 16 amino acids long. CDR1 is WNHNN and CDR2 is SYGVQD in the germline V gene (reference sequence). CDR3 DNA sequence: TGCGCCAGCAGTGAGTGTATCGAGGGGCCCCACTATGGCTACACCTTC. Amino acids: CASSECIEGPHYGYTF.

The gene calls are TRBV7-6 and TRBJ1-5; D gene uncertain. Germline V gene sequence: CDR1 SGHVS, CDR2 FNYEAQ. CDR3 length equals 13 residues. V was clipped by 1 base and J by 9 bases, with 10 bases between them. The chain's CDR3 is CASSLEAAGPQHF. In DNA, the CDR3 is TGTGCCAGCAGCTTAGAAGCTGCCGGGCCCCAGCATTTT.

The chain couples TRBV7-9 to TRBJ1-1; possible D gene TRBD1, 5 bases. From germline, CDR1 is SEHNR and CDR2 FQNEAQ (reference sequence). The CDR3 extends over 15 amino acids. Trimming shortened V by 5 bases and J by 9 bases, and 22 bases separated the two germline ends. As DNA, the CDR3 is TGTGCCAGCAGCCTAGAAGGCCCAGGGTTTCCTAAAGCTTTCTTT. Protein sequence: CASSLEGPGFPKAFF.

The rearrangement links TRBV7-9 to TRBJ2-1; tentative D call: TRBD2 (5 bases). The V and J ends lost 6 bases and 10 bases respectively, with 10 bases between them. The germline gives CDR1 SEHNR, CDR2 FQNEAQ (reference sequence). This CDR3 has 11 amino acids. CDR3 in DNA: TGTGCCAGCAGTTCCCGCGGGGAGCAGTTCTTC. Protein product: CASSSRGEQFF.

V and J are TRBV9 and TRBJ2-2; the match to TRBD2 covers 13 bases. From germline, CDR1 is SGDLS and CDR2 YYNGEE. Trimming cost V 3 bases and J 6 bases; bases outside gene matches: 8. This CDR3 has 17 residues. CDR3 in DNA: TGTGCCAGCAGCGGCTCCAGACTAGCGGGAGGACCCGGGGAGCTGTTTTTT. Encoded protein: CASSGSRLAGGPGELFF.

This clone was picked up a small number of times. The CDR3 sequence: CASSVGDSTEAFF. The DNA of the CDR3 is TGTGCCAGCAGCGTAGGAGACAGTACTGAAGCTTTCTTT. V gene TRBV9 combines with J gene TRBJ1-1; the D gene is possibly TRBD1 (5 bases). The ends were cut back, 0 bases at V and 5 bases at J, with 8 bases in the middle. The CDR3 length is 13 residues. CDR1 is SGDLS and CDR2 is YYNGEE in the germline V gene.

The CDR3 protein is CASTIDSGNTEAFF. As DNA, the CDR3 is TGTGCCAGCACCATTGACAGCGGGAACACTGAAGCTTTCTTT. The chain recombines TRBV21-1 with TRBJ1-1. TRBV21-1 is a listed pseudogene. The CDR3 length is 14 residues.

This clone was picked up one time. V usage is TRBV5-1 and J usage is TRBJ1-3; D remains unclear. The germline V and J ends were trimmed by 0 bases and 4 bases, with 2 bases remaining between them. From germline, CDR1 is SGHRS and CDR2 YFSETQ. This CDR3 has 12 residues. For the CDR3, the DNA is TGCGCCAGCAGCTTGGGAGGAAACACCATATATTTT. Protein: CASSLGGNTIYF. The full variable domain, rest sourced from reference TRBV5-1 and TRBJ1-3, is KAGVTQTPRYLIKTRGQQVTLSCSPISGHRSVSWYQQTPGQGLQFLFEYFSETQRNKGNFPGRFSGRQFSNSRSEMNVSTLELGDSALYLCASSLGGNTIYFGEGSWLTVV.

The chain joins TRBV4-1 to TRBJ2-7, with a tentative D call TRBD2 (7 bases). V was clipped by 0 bases and J by 2 bases, with 20 bases between them. The CDR3 extends over 18 amino acids. Germline values: CDR1 MGHRA, CDR2 YSYEKL. The CDR3 loop reads CASSQDVRRGRETYEQYF. For the CDR3, the DNA is TGCGCCAGCAGCCAAGACGTCCGACGGGGGCGGGAGACCTACGAGCAGTACTTC.

The chain has TRBV2 and TRBJ2-3; 12 positions match TRBD2. Germline assignment: CDR1 SNHLY and CDR2 FYNNEI. V shed 6 bases, J shed 5 bases, and the junction held 12 bases outside the gene matches. This CDR3 contains 17 residues. CDR3 sequence reads: CASRADLAGGPRDTQYF. For the CDR3, the DNA is TGTGCCAGCAGGGCCGATCTAGCGGGGGGGCCGAGAGATACGCAGTATTTT. The variable domain in full, with the rest retrieved from reference TRBV2 and TRBJ2-3, is EPEVTQTPSHQVTQMGQEVILRCVPISNHLYFYWYRQILGQKVEFLVSFYNNEISEKSEIFDDQFSVERPDGSNFTLKIRSTKLEDSAMYFCASRADLAGGPRDTQYFGPGTRLTVL.

V and J are TRBV19 and TRBJ1-2; weak D call: TRBD1 (5 bases). Germline V gene data show CDR1 as LNHDA and CDR2 as SQIVND (reference sequence). CDR3 length: 15 residues. V shed 4 bases and J shed 7 bases, with 19 bases lying between them. CDR3 nucleotides: TGTGCCAGTAGTACACAATTGGAGGGGCGCGGTGGCTACACCTTC. Translation gives CASSTQLEGRGGYTF. Full variable domain (rest looked up from reference TRBV19 and TRBJ1-2): DGGITQSPKYLFRKEGQNVTLSCEQNLNHDAMYWYRQDPGQGLRLIYYSQIVNDFQKGDIAEGYSVSREKKESFPLTVTSAQKNPTAFYLCASSTQLEGRGGYTFGSGTRLTVV.

The chain uses TRBV7-9 and TRBJ2-2; D is uncertain. Trimming took 5 bases from V and 7 from J, leaving 17 bases between them. The CDR3 length is 15 residues. The germline V gene has CDR1 SEHNR and CDR2 FQNEAQ (reference sequence). This CDR3 is CASSHSTLVGGELFF. CDR3 sequence (DNA): TGTGCCAGCAGCCACTCTACTCTGGTTGGCGGGGAGCTGTTTTTT.

This chain links TRBV5-1 with TRBJ1-1; no definite D call. Trimming took off 4 bases at V and 7 bases at J, with 17 bases between the two ends. From germline, CDR1 is SGHRS and CDR2 YFSETQ. This CDR3 comprises 14 residues. The CDR3 protein is CASSLRPERLEAFF. The CDR3 region has the DNA TGCGCCAGCAGCCTTCGACCCGAGAGACTTGAAGCTTTCTTT.

This chain links TRBV2 with TRBJ2-2; D is unresolved. CDR1 and CDR2 (germline): SNHLY, FYNNEI. The germline V and J ends were trimmed by 4 bases and 6 bases, with 9 bases remaining between them. The CDR3 is 13 amino acids. CDR3 region: CASSVLFPGELFF. The CDR3 DNA sequence: TGTGCCAGCAGTGTTTTGTTTCCCGGGGAGCTGTTTTTT.

The V gene is TRBV4-2, the J gene TRBJ2-1; D may correspond to TRBD1 or TRBD2 (6 bases each). V lost 2 bases to trimming and J lost 0 bases, with 14 bases between them. This CDR3 is built from 17 residues. Germline values: CDR1 LGHNA, CDR2 YNFKEQ. The CDR3 spells CASSQQGGLSSYNEQFF. The CDR3 region has the DNA TGTGCCAGCAGCCAACAAGGGGGGCTGAGCTCCTACAATGAGCAGTTCTTC.